The table lists the clone carrying this T cell receptor beta chain with a few counts. The target antigen is unknown. TCRdb reanalysed the RT-PCR reads using MiXCR and keeps one entry per CDR3 protein. The sample yields around 170,000 distinct CDR3 sequences, roughly a tenth seen once. This entry is derived from a study of response to subunit inactivated influenza vaccine. This CDR3 comprises 14 residues. Germline lookup yields CDR1 SGHVS and CDR2 FQNEAQ. The V end was cut by 1 base, the J end by 4 bases, with 7 bases between. Points from the study as a whole: The authors suggested that every seasonal influenza vaccination recruits few new T cells.

This sequence originates from a man in his fifties or sixties who received an inactivated influenza vaccine. The rearrangement uses TRBV7-8 and TRBJ1-4; tentative D call: TRBD1 (6 bases). The material sequenced was CD8+ T cells sorted from PBMCs, taken around 25 months after vaccination. Written as DNA, the CDR3 is TGTGCCAGCAGCTTAGAGGGGGTTAATGAAAAACTGTTTTTT. It encodes CASSLEGVNEKLFF.